Each of the 21 T cell receptor beta chains below was sequenced from the same sample in a study of vaccination and CD4 T cells after COVID-19. Oncomine TCR Beta short-read sequencing was applied to DNA from cultured CD4+ T cells. MiXCR was run by TCRdb on the PCR reads, yielding one entry per CDR3 protein. The sample has approximately 6,000 distinct CDR3 sequences, less than 40% seen once; the top ten hold roughly 10%. The antigens of these receptors remain unknown. The sample's treatment: roughly 11-day PBMC culture with coronavirus spike peptide pools or control peptides (ViraFEST assay). The sample consisted of CD4+ T cells from blood, cultured in vitro, taken after SARS-CoV-2 vaccination. These receptors were taken from a human donor who had recovered from COVID-19.

This clonotype was counted only a few times. The chain links TRBV7-2 to TRBJ1-2; possibly TRBD1 for D (5 bases). Germline loops: CDR1 SGHTA, CDR2 FQGNSA. The CDR3 runs 14 residues. V was cut by 0 bases and J by 7 bases, with 12 bases left in between. The CDR3 sequence is CASSLASGRGGYTF. The CDR3 nucleotides are TGTGCCAGCAGCTTAGCGTCAGGGAGGGGTGGCTACACCTTC.

This clonotype was counted only a few times. CDR3 nucleotide sequence: TGTGCCAGCAGTTTATCACCCCAGTTCGGGGAGCAGTACTTC. This translates into CASSLSPQFGEQYF. This sequence joins TRBV28 and TRBJ2-7; no clear D gene. There are 14 residues in the CDR3. The germline V gene encodes CDR1 MDHEN and CDR2 SYDVKM. Trimming removed 1 base at V and 7 bases at J, with 14 bases between.

The chain joins TRBV27 to TRBJ1-5, with unresolved D. Trimming pared 5 bases from V and 0 bases from J, leaving 14 bases between. Germline values: CDR1 MNHEY, CDR2 SMNVEV (reference sequence). The CDR3 sequence is 16 residues long. The CDR3 loop reads CASSPQRGYSNQPQHF. The CDR3 nucleotides are TGTGCCAGCAGTCCCCAACGGGGTTATAGCAATCAGCCCCAGCATTTT.

This rearrangement joins TRBV7-9 to TRBJ1-3; D not resolved. Trimming removed 1 base at V and 4 bases at J, with 14 bases between. Germline CDR1 reads SEHNR; CDR2 reads FQNEAQ (reference sequence). This CDR3 is built from 16 residues. The CDR3 here is CASSLVGSEGGNTIYF. Here the CDR3 DNA reads TGTGCCAGCAGCTTAGTGGGCTCGGAAGGCGGAAACACCATATATTTT.

The chain is built from TRBV29-1 and TRBJ2-5, with unresolved D. The CDR3 contains 13 residues. Trimming shortened V by 0 bases and J by 8 bases, and 13 bases separated the two germline ends. Germline V CDR1 and CDR2: SQVTM, ANQGSEA. CDR3 in DNA: TGCAGCGTTGAAGATAGGGTCCCAGGTACCCAGTACTTC. It is translated as CSVEDRVPGTQYF.

J is TRBJ2-7 and V is TRBV6-1; D is possibly TRBD1 (6 bases). Germline values: CDR1 MNHNS, CDR2 SASEGT. Trimming pared 11 bases from V and 4 bases from J, leaving 21 bases between. The length of the CDR3 is 14 residues. In DNA, the CDR3 is TGTGCCTCCTCTCCCCAGGGGTTTCGGTACGAGCAGTACTTC. This translates into CASSPQGFRYEQYF.

Only a few counts were recorded for this clonotype. The chain couples TRBV27 to TRBJ2-1; D is ambiguous. V lost 2 bases, J lost 5 bases, and 4 bases lay in between. Germline V CDR1 and CDR2: MNHEY, SMNVEV (reference sequence). This CDR3 has 12 amino acids. In nucleotides, the CDR3 is TGTGCCAGCAGTTTAACAGACAATGAGCAGTTCTTC. Translation: CASSLTDNEQFF.

The rearrangement links TRBV28 to TRBJ1-1, with 7 bases fitting TRBD1. CDR1 MDHEN and CDR2 SYDVKM come from the germline V gene. V shed 9 bases, J shed 4 bases, and the junction held 8 bases outside the gene matches. The CDR3 has 13 residues. The CDR3 loop is CASKTGEVTEAFF. The DNA for the CDR3 is TGTGCCAGTAAAACAGGGGAGGTCACTGAAGCTTTCTTT. The variable domain in full, with the rest retrieved from reference TRBV28 and TRBJ1-1, is DVKVTQSSRYLVKRTGEKVFLECVQDMDHENMFWYRQDPGLGLRLIYFSYDVKMKEKGDIPEGYSVSREKKERFSLILESASTNQTSMYLCASKTGEVTEAFFGQGTRLTVV.

This clonotype was seen more than once but under ten times. The chain couples TRBV20-1 to TRBJ2-3; D may be TRBD2 (6 bases). The CDR3 consists of 15 residues. Germline V gives CDR1 DFQATT, CDR2 SNEGSKA (reference sequence). V lost 7 bases and J lost 2, with 19 bases in between. CDR3 nucleotide sequence: TGCAGTGTGAGACGGGTGGGAGGATTCACAGATACGCAGTATTTT. This encodes CSVRRVGGFTDTQYF.

The rearrangement uses TRBV7-9 and TRBJ2-6; D uncertain. Germline CDR1 is SEHNR and CDR2 is FQNEAQ (reference sequence). The CDR3 runs to 16 residues. V shed 4 bases and J shed 7 bases, with 17 bases lying between them. CDR3 nucleotides: TGTGCCAGCAGCTCTACCAAACTGAGTTTCGCCAACGTCCTGACTTTC. Translating gives CASSSTKLSFANVLTF.

This chain joins TRBV6-1 and TRBJ1-3; 7 nucleotides line up with TRBD1. Germline V lookup: CDR1 MNHNS, CDR2 SASEGT. V shed 6 bases and J 4 bases; nucleotides not matched to a gene: 9. The CDR3 covers 15 residues. CDR3 sequence: CASSRNRGWGNTIYF. Written as DNA, the CDR3 is TGTGCCAGCAGCCGTAACAGGGGTTGGGGAAACACCATATATTTT.

The chain has TRBV28 and TRBJ2-5; D gene unclear. The CDR3 extends over 15 amino acids. V was trimmed by 5 bases and J by 6 bases, leaving 19 bases between them. The V gene's germline CDR1 is MDHEN and CDR2 SYDVKM. In DNA form, the CDR3 reads TGTGCCAGCAGTCCCCCGACCCCAGGTTCAAAGACCCAGTACTTC. This sequence encodes CASSPPTPGSKTQYF.

This clonotype appeared a single time. The rearrangement uses TRBV24-1 and TRBJ2-2, with D tentatively TRBD1 (6 bases). Germline assignment: CDR1 KGHDR and CDR2 SFDVKD. Trimming removed 4 bases from V and 4 bases from J, with 15 bases in between. The CDR3 has 16 amino acids. For the CDR3, the DNA is TGTGCCACCAGTGAGCTCCGGGACACCCTCACCGGGGAGCTGTTTTTT. It is translated as CATSELRDTLTGELFF.

This clonotype was detected only a few times. This chain joins TRBV20-1 and TRBJ1-5; perhaps TRBD1 as D (5 bases). Germline loops: CDR1 DFQATT, CDR2 SNEGSKA (reference sequence). The CDR3 covers 16 residues. V was pared by 0 bases and J by 3 bases, with 15 bases between. CDR3 nucleotide sequence: TGCAGTGCTAGAGATTTGCGGGGGACTATCAATCAGCCCCAGCATTTT. The encoded protein is CSARDLRGTINQPQHF.

CDR3 coding DNA: TGTGCCAGCAGCTTTCGACAGGGTGGTCAGCCCCAGCATTTT. Its protein is CASSFRQGGQPQHF. This rearrangement joins TRBV7-8 to TRBJ1-5, with 7 bases lining up with TRBD1. The CDR3 extends over 14 amino acids. Germline loops: CDR1 SGHVS, CDR2 FQNEAQ. Trimming at V came to 3 bases and at J to 6 bases, leaving 5 bases not matched to a gene.

In this sample, this clonotype turned up a few times. The rearrangement joins TRBV7-9 to TRBJ1-1; D is unresolved. In germline, CDR1 is SEHNR, CDR2 FQNEAQ (reference sequence). CDR3 length: 12 residues. The ends were cut back, 5 bases at V and 8 bases at J, with 12 bases in the middle. This CDR3 reads CASSLRGQEAFF. CDR3 nucleotide sequence: TGTGCCAGCAGCCTTCGCGGTCAGGAAGCTTTCTTT.

This chain connects TRBV5-4 to TRBJ2-7; 7 nucleotides align to TRBD1. The trim removed 4 bases at V and 2 bases at J, leaving 6 bases unmatched. Looked up from germline, CDR1 is SGHNT and CDR2 is YYREEE (reference sequence). This CDR3 has 14 residues. CDR3 bases: TGTGCCAGCAGCCCGCCGGGACAGACCTACGAGCAGTACTTC. Translating it yields CASSPPGQTYEQYF.

By share, this clonotype counts as medium-sized (0.01 to 0.1%). CDR3 residues: CASSLLAGRSNNEQFF. The CDR3 region has the DNA TGTGCCAGCAGCTTACTAGCGGGAAGATCTAACAATGAGCAGTTCTTC. V usage is TRBV7-2 and J usage is TRBJ2-1; 9 nucleotides agree with TRBD2. This CDR3 is built from 16 residues. Germline CDR1 is SGHTA and CDR2 is FQGNSA. The V gene end was trimmed by 2 bases and the J gene end by 5 bases; junction bases not matched to a gene: 7. Full variable domain (remainder filled in from reference TRBV7-2 and TRBJ2-1): GAGVSQSPSNKVTEKGKDVELRCDPISGHTALYWYRQSLGQGLEFLIYFQGNSAPDKSGLPSDRFSAERTGGSVSTLTIQRTQQEDSAVYLCASSLLAGRSNNEQFFGPGTRLTVL.

The chain combines TRBV20-1 with TRBJ1-5; D is perhaps TRBD1 (5 bases). Trimming pared 3 bases from V and 0 bases from J, leaving 12 bases between. CDR3 size: 15 residues. Germline CDR1 is DFQATT and CDR2 is SNEGSKA (reference sequence). CDR3 amino acids: CSASGTSDSNQPQHF. Here the CDR3 DNA reads TGCAGTGCTAGTGGGACGTCGGATAGCAATCAGCCCCAGCATTTT.

By sample share, this clonotype is medium-sized. This chain connects TRBV28 to TRBJ2-5; D gene uncertain. V was shortened by 6 bases and J by 5 bases, with 7 bases between the two germline ends. CDR1 and CDR2 from the germline V gene are MDHEN and SYDVKM. The CDR3 covers 11 residues. The CDR3 DNA is TGTGCCAGCAGAAGCCGGGAGACCCAGTACTTC. Its translation: CASRSRETQYF.

By sample share, this clonotype is large (0.1 to 1%). This sequence joins TRBV20-1 and TRBJ2-7; no firm D call. The V gene lost 6 bases and the J gene lost 7 bases, with 25 bases spanning the gap. This CDR3 comprises 15 residues. Germline V CDR1 and CDR2: DFQATT, SNEGSKA (reference sequence). CDR3 loop: CSAGRATDGHLEQYF. The CDR3 nucleotides read TGCAGTGCGGGCAGAGCTACGGATGGGCACCTTGAGCAGTACTTC.